Listed here are 21 T cell receptor beta chains from one sample, sequenced in a study of T-cell memory formation after mild COVID-19. TCRdb analysed the 5' RACE reads with MiXCR anew, one entry per CDR3 protein. The sample lists tens of thousands of distinct CDR3 sequences; 7.3% were seen once. Sequenced: PBMCs or a T cell subset sorted from them (not recorded which). Every receptor here comes from a man between 18 and 29 years old who had mild COVID-19 (a few samples of this study predate the infection). Cell type and time point are not known.

This clonotype was picked up a small number of times. V is TRBV4-3 and J is TRBJ2-3; D is unresolved. Germline V CDR1 and CDR2: LGHNA, YSLEER. This CDR3 comprises 14 residues. The V and J ends lost 0 bases and 2 bases respectively, with 6 bases between them. CDR3 sequence (DNA): TGCGCCAGCAGCCAAGAACCGTTCACAGATACGCAGTATTTT. It codes for CASSQEPFTDTQYF.

In its sample, this clonotype was seen a few times. The chain couples TRBV29-1 to TRBJ1-5; D may be TRBD1 (5 bases). Germline loops: CDR1 SQVTM, CDR2 ANQGSEA. The CDR3 has 15 residues. Trimming took 4 bases from V and 0 from J, leaving 13 bases between them. The CDR3 loop is CSVGDGSLSNQPQHF. CDR3 sequence (DNA): TGCAGCGTTGGGGACGGATCACTTAGCAATCAGCCCCAGCATTTT.

This chain uses TRBV5-1 with TRBJ2-5, with 9 bases that match TRBD1. The trim removed 3 bases at V and 4 bases at J, leaving 4 bases unmatched. This CDR3 has 14 amino acids. The V gene's germline CDR1 is SGHRS and CDR2 YFSETQ. The DNA of the CDR3 is TGCGCCAGCAGCTCGGGACAGGGTGTAGAGACCCAGTACTTC. This sequence encodes CASSSGQGVETQYF.

This clonotype was seen a single time. This chain connects TRBV4-2 to TRBJ1-2; D is undetermined. CDR3 length: 16 amino acids. Trimming shortened V by 0 bases and J by 2 bases, and 13 bases separated the two germline ends. Germline CDR1 LGHNA, CDR2 YNFKEQ. Here the CDR3 DNA reads TGTGCCAGCAGCCAAGATTGGGCAGGCCGAAACTATGGCTACACCTTC. Amino acids: CASSQDWAGRNYGYTF.

The J gene is TRBJ1-2, the V gene TRBV7-2, with 10 bases aligning to TRBD1. The CDR3 covers 14 residues. Trimming took 5 bases from V and 8 from J; bases not matched to a gene: 8. Germline V gives CDR1 SGHTA, CDR2 FQGNSA. The CDR3 spells CASSPDRGRGGYTF. CDR3 DNA: TGTGCCAGCAGCCCCGACAGGGGGCGGGGAGGCTACACCTTC. Based on the CDR3 plus reference TRBV7-2 and TRBJ1-2, the full variable domain is GAGVSQSPSNKVTEKGKDVELRCDPISGHTALYWYRQSLGQGLEFLIYFQGNSAPDKSGLPSDRFSAERTGGSVSTLTIQRTQQEDSAVYLCASSPDRGRGGYTFGSGTRLTVV.

Ten or more counts support this clonotype. CDR3 loop: CASSPMAGANTGELFF. The CDR3 region has the DNA TGTGCCAGCAGCCCCATGGCGGGGGCGAACACCGGGGAGCTGTTTTTT. The chain joins TRBV12-3 or TRBV12-4 to TRBJ2-2; 7 positions match TRBD2. The CDR3 runs 16 residues. V was clipped by 6 bases and J by 0 bases; unmatched bases: 7.

This clonotype has at least ten counts. The chain joins TRBV11-2 to TRBJ2-2; D ambiguous. This CDR3 has 14 amino acids. The V end lost 2 bases, the J end lost 3 bases, and 7 bases lay between the germline ends. From germline, CDR1 is SGHAT and CDR2 FQNNGV. In DNA, the CDR3 is TGTGCCAGCAGCTTATCCAGGCACACCGGGGAGCTGTTTTTT. Its protein product is CASSLSRHTGELFF.

The table lists this clonotype with many counts. V is TRBV12-3 or TRBV12-4 and J is TRBJ2-1, with 12 bases lining up with TRBD2. The CDR3 is made up of 16 amino acids. The V segment lost 3 bases and the J segment 4 bases; nucleotides outside the gene matches: 4. CDR3 sequence reads: CASSFRTSGEYNEQFF. In DNA form, the CDR3 reads TGTGCCAGCAGTTTCCGGACTAGCGGGGAGTACAATGAGCAGTTCTTC.

Remarks on this clonotype: This may come from a read error, since a much larger clone is one base off. This chain uses TRBV20-1 with TRBJ2-3; 11 positions agree with TRBD2. This CDR3 contains 14 residues. Germline CDR1 DFQATT, CDR2 SNEGSKA (reference sequence). As DNA, the CDR3 is TGCAGTGCTAGCACTAGCGGGGGCACAAATACGCAGTATTTT. The encoded protein is CSASTSGGTNTQYF.

The V gene is TRBV6-5, the J gene TRBJ1-2; D is unclear. V was shortened by 8 bases and J by 0 bases, with 13 bases between the two germline ends. The CDR3 consists of 14 residues. Germline V gene lookup returns CDR1 MNHEY and CDR2 SVGAGI. The CDR3: CASLSKSSNYGYTF. In nucleotides, the CDR3 is TGTGCCAGCCTCAGCAAAAGCTCTAACTATGGCTACACCTTC.

In its sample, this clonotype was seen many times. The chain links TRBV12-3 or TRBV12-4 to TRBJ2-5, with D possibly matching TRBD2 (5 bases). The CDR3 spans 13 residues. V gave up 6 bases and J gave up 2 bases, with 10 bases separating them. This chain's CDR3 is CASSLGIQETQYF. The CDR3 DNA reads as TGTGCCAGCAGCCTCGGGATACAAGAGACCCAGTACTTC.

The chain employs TRBV7-2 and TRBJ2-6; 10 nucleotides align to TRBD1. Looked up from germline, CDR1 is SGHTA and CDR2 is FQGNSA. The J segment lost 4 bases and the V segment lost 5 bases, leaving 8 bases of the junction unmatched. The CDR3 contains 17 residues. CDR3 sequence reads: CASSGRDRGTGANVLTF. The CDR3 bases are TGTGCCAGCAGCGGCCGGGACAGGGGTACAGGGGCCAACGTCCTGACTTTC.

J is TRBJ2-5 and V is TRBV5-1, with 8 bases identical to TRBD2. The germline gives CDR1 SGHRS, CDR2 YFSETQ. V lost 2 bases and J lost 2; bases outside the gene matches: 5. The CDR3 consists of 15 residues. CDR3 loop: CASSLSSGGQETQYF. The CDR3 region has the DNA TGCGCCAGCAGCTTATCGAGCGGGGGACAAGAGACCCAGTACTTC. The variable domain in full, completed from reference TRBV5-1 and TRBJ2-5, reads KAGVTQTPRYLIKTRGQQVTLSCSPISGHRSVSWYQQTPGQGLQFLFEYFSETQRNKGNFPGRFSGRQFSNSRSEMNVSTLELGDSALYLCASSLSSGGQETQYFGPGTRLLVL.

This chain uses TRBV2 with TRBJ2-5; D possibly corresponds to TRBD1 (6 bases). The CDR3 is made up of 12 amino acids. CDR1 and CDR2 (germline): SNHLY, FYNNEI. Trimming shortened V by 7 bases and J by 0 bases, and 6 bases separated the two germline ends. The CDR3 coding sequence is TGTGCCAGCAAGGGGGACCAAGAGACCCAGTACTTC. This gives the protein CASKGDQETQYF.

Concerning this clonotype: A much larger clone differs by one base, so this may be a read error. The chain couples TRBV7-9 to TRBJ2-3; D is perhaps TRBD1 (7 bases). V was shortened by 3 bases and J by 0 bases, with 10 bases between the two germline ends. CDR1 and CDR2 (germline): SEHNR, FQNEAQ (reference sequence). This CDR3 is built from 15 residues. The CDR3 is CASSLQGGSTDTQYF. CDR3 coding DNA: TGTGCCAGCAGCTTGCAGGGGGGAAGCACAGATACGCAGTATTTT. Based on the CDR3 plus reference TRBV7-9 and TRBJ2-3, the full variable domain is DTGVSQNPRHKITKRGQNVTFRCDPISEHNRLYWYRQTLGQGPEFLTYFQNEAQLEKSRLLSDRFSAERPKGSFSTLEIQRTEQGDSAMYLCASSLQGGSTDTQYFGPGTRLTVL.

V is TRBV29-1 and J is TRBJ2-3; D is perhaps TRBD1 or TRBD2 (5 bases each). The CDR3 runs 12 residues. V lost 8 bases to trimming and J lost 8 bases, with 17 bases between them. Per germline, CDR1 SQVTM and CDR2 ANQGSEA. The DNA for the CDR3 is TGCAGCTCCGCAGGGACCGCTGGTACGCAGTATTTT. It specifies CSSAGTAGTQYF.

This clonotype has a handful of counts. The chain recombines TRBV10-3 with TRBJ2-3, with 9 bases matching TRBD2. Germline V lookup: CDR1 ENHRY, CDR2 SYGVKD. The ends lost 2 bases at V and 8 bases at J; junction bases unmatched: 14. The CDR3 is made up of 17 amino acids. The CDR3 loop reads CAISEVAGAYPSRTQYF. Here the CDR3 DNA reads TGTGCCATCAGTGAGGTAGCGGGGGCCTACCCCTCACGTACGCAGTATTTT.

This clonotype turned up a few times. The chain links TRBV5-1 to TRBJ2-5, with 11 positions matching TRBD2. V lost 3 bases, J lost 1 base, and 2 bases stayed unmatched. This CDR3 has 15 residues. Germline assignment: CDR1 SGHRS and CDR2 YFSETQ. CDR3 sequence: CASSYGTSGQETQYF. The CDR3 DNA follows: TGCGCCAGCAGCTACGGGACTAGCGGCCAAGAGACCCAGTACTTC.

V gene TRBV6-2 or TRBV6-3 combines with J gene TRBJ1-5; unclear D gene. The V gene lost 6 bases and the J gene lost 1 base, with 7 bases spanning the gap. Germline CDR1 is MNHEY and CDR2 is SVGEGT. The CDR3 spans 13 residues. CDR3 sequence reads: CASRRASNQPQHF. The DNA of the CDR3 is TGTGCCAGCAGAAGGGCAAGCAATCAGCCCCAGCATTTT.

This clonotype was counted between two and nine times. The chain couples TRBV5-1 to TRBJ1-5; D uncertain. Trimming removed 0 bases from V and 6 bases from J, with 13 bases in between. CDR3 length equals 15 residues. Germline CDR1 SGHRS, CDR2 YFSETQ. CDR3 in amino acids: CASSLGVAGAQPQHF. CDR3 coding DNA: TGCGCCAGCAGCTTGGGCGTGGCGGGTGCTCAGCCCCAGCATTTT.

This clonotype came up a few times. The V and J genes are TRBV7-9 and TRBJ1-5, with D possibly matching TRBD1 (6 bases). The CDR3 consists of 15 residues. Looked up from germline, CDR1 is SEHNR and CDR2 is FQNEAQ (reference sequence). The germline V and J ends were trimmed by 1 base and 4 bases, with 11 bases remaining between them. CDR3 protein: CASSLGGGGNQPQHF. CDR3 bases: TGTGCCAGCAGCTTAGGGGGAGGGGGGAATCAGCCCCAGCATTTT.